This passage covers 25 T cell receptor beta chains from one sample sequenced in a study of CD8 T cell repertoires and HIV-1 epitope variants. Using immunoSEQ multiplex PCR, the repertoire was profiled, and TCRdb retains in-frame clones only, with some absent. The table records 90,000 or so clones, roughly 77% of them present only once. The sample comprised uncultured baseline CD8+ T cells from peripheral blood mononuclear cells (PBMCs). These receptor sequences come from a male donor with HIV.

This clone was counted a single time. The chain couples TRBV30 to TRBJ1-5, with 10 nucleotides matching TRBD1. CDR3 length: 16 amino acids. V dropped 7 bases and J dropped 0; count of bases not matched to a gene: 9. Germline V lookup: CDR1 GTSNPN, CDR2 SVGIG (reference sequence). The CDR3 loop reads CALTGGGNYSNQPQHF. The CDR3 coding sequence is TGTGCCTTGACAGGGGGCGGCAATTATAGCAATCAGCCCCAGCATTTT.

The rearrangement uses TRBV29-1 and TRBJ2-2; the match to TRBD1 covers 7 bases. CDR3 length: 13 amino acids. V was pared by 6 bases and J by 6 bases, with 7 bases of the junction left unmatched. Germline V CDR1 and CDR2: SQVTM, ANQGSEA. The CDR3 bases are TGCAGCGTGAAACCTACAGGGGCCGGGGAGCTGTTTTTT. The encoded protein is CSVKPTGAGELFF.

This clone was seen a single time. The chain carries TRBV7-2 and TRBJ1-5; 11 positions agree with TRBD1. The CDR3 is made up of 16 amino acids. The trim removed 2 bases at V and 3 bases at J, leaving 3 bases unmatched. From germline, CDR1 is SGHTA and CDR2 FQGNSA. DNA for the CDR3: TGTGCCAGCAGCTTAAGGACAGGGGGCGACAATCAGCCCCAGCATTTT. Its translation: CASSLRTGGDNQPQHF.

V is TRBV5-1 and J is TRBJ2-7; 7 nucleotides match TRBD2. This CDR3 comprises 14 residues. Unmatched junction bases numbered 3, after V lost 0 bases and J lost 3 bases. CDR1 SGHRS and CDR2 YFSETQ come from the germline V gene. The CDR3 bases are TGCGCCAGCAGCTTGGGGACTAGATTCTACGAGCAGTACTTC. It encodes CASSLGTRFYEQYF.

The V gene is TRBV11-2, the J gene TRBJ1-3; D is uncertain. V dropped 5 bases and J dropped 4 bases, with 15 bases sitting between them. The CDR3 extends over 15 amino acids. CDR1 and CDR2 from the germline V gene are SGHAT and FQNNGV. This CDR3 is CASSLGPAAGNTIYF. CDR3 bases: TGTGCCAGCAGCCTAGGACCGGCTGCAGGAAACACCATATATTTT.

This clone was observed a few times. This chain joins TRBV5-6 and TRBJ2-7, with 9 bases lining up with TRBD1. Germline CDR1 is SGHDT and CDR2 is YYEEEE. The CDR3 runs 15 residues. With 3 bases clipped from V and 0 bases from J, the junction kept 4 bases outside the gene matches. The CDR3 is CASSSGTGSSYEQYF. CDR3 coding DNA: TGTGCCAGCAGCTCCGGGACAGGGAGCTCCTACGAGCAGTACTTC.

In this sample, this clone turned up many times. The chain is built from TRBV5-6 and TRBJ2-1, with 8 bases aligning to TRBD1. J was trimmed by 2 bases and V by 4 bases; bases with no gene match: 2. This CDR3 has 14 amino acids. The V gene's germline CDR1 is SGHDT and CDR2 YYEEEE. The CDR3 here is CASSPDRAYNEQFF. The CDR3 DNA reads TGTGCCAGCAGCCCGGACAGGGCCTACAATGAGCAGTTCTTC.

The V call is TRBV10-3, the J call TRBJ2-1; 14 nucleotides line up with TRBD2. Germline CDR1 reads ENHRY; CDR2 reads SYGVKD. The CDR3 loop spans 14 amino acids. Trimming removed 8 bases from V and 5 bases from J; junction bases left unmatched: 2. The CDR3 is CAIGLAGGDNEQFF. Here the CDR3 DNA reads TGTGCCATCGGACTAGCGGGGGGCGACAATGAGCAGTTCTTC.

The chain has TRBV7-6 and TRBJ2-1; TRBD1 matches at 10 bases. The CDR3 sequence is 16 residues long. Unmatched junction bases numbered 2, after V lost 1 base and J lost 2 bases. CDR1 and CDR2 from the germline V gene are SGHVS and FNYEAQ. CDR3 nucleotide sequence: TGTGCCAGCAGCTTAGGGGGACAGGGGCCCTACAATGAGCAGTTCTTC. It yields the protein CASSLGGQGPYNEQFF. The whole variable domain, remainder taken from reference TRBV7-6 and TRBJ2-1, is GAGVSQSPRYKVTKRGQDVALRCDPISGHVSLYWYRQALGQGPEFLTYFNYEAQQDKSGLPNDRFSAERPEGSISTLTIQRTEQRDSAMYRCASSLGGQGPYNEQFFGPGTRLTVL.

Notes on this clone: One end of the junction does not line up with germline, which may come from a read error. The chain couples TRBV7-2 to TRBJ2-7; a possible D gene is TRBD2 (7 bases). Germline loops: CDR1 SGHTA, CDR2 FQGNSA. The length of the CDR3 is 15 residues. This chain's CDR3 is CASSPRWGGSSEQYF. The CDR3 nucleotides read TGTGCCAGCAGCCCCCGATGGGGGGGCTCCTCCGAGCAGTACTTC.

The CDR3 reads CASSSSSGVTDTQYF. CDR3 nucleotide sequence: TGTGCCAGCAGCTCTTCTAGCGGGGTAACAGATACGCAGTATTTT. The genes are TRBV7-9 and TRBJ2-3; 9 positions match TRBD2. Germline V gene data show CDR1 as SEHNR and CDR2 as FQNEAQ (reference sequence). This CDR3 contains 15 residues. After removal of 4 bases from V and 3 bases from J, the junction contained 5 bases not matched to a gene.

This clone turned up a few times. V and J are TRBV27 and TRBJ1-5, with 7 bases fitting TRBD1. CDR1 MNHEY and CDR2 SMNVEV come from the germline V gene (reference sequence). CDR3 length equals 14 residues. Trimming removed 3 bases from V and 2 bases from J; junction bases left unmatched: 1. CDR3 coding DNA: TGTGCCAGCAGTTTCGGGACAGGCAATCAGCCCCAGCATTTT. It is translated as CASSFGTGNQPQHF.

The CDR3 DNA follows: TGTGCCAGCAGTCGGGATGCCAACTATGGCTACACCTTC. It translates to CASSRDANYGYTF. The V gene is TRBV6-1, the J gene TRBJ1-2; D unresolved. CDR1 and CDR2 from the germline V gene are MNHNS and SASEGT. V dropped 5 bases and J dropped 2 bases, with 9 bases sitting between them. The CDR3 consists of 13 residues.

The chain recombines TRBV19 with TRBJ1-5; D uncertain. The V and J ends lost 5 bases and 6 bases respectively, with 14 bases between them. Germline-derived CDR1 and CDR2 are LNHDA and SQIVND (reference sequence). The CDR3 has 14 residues. The CDR3 nucleotides are TGTGCCAGTAGTCCTTATTTGGGCGTTCAGCCCCAGCATTTT. Translation gives CASSPYLGVQPQHF. The full variable domain, its missing parts supplied by reference TRBV19 and TRBJ1-5, is DGGITQSPKYLFRKEGQNVTLSCEQNLNHDAMYWYRQDPGQGLRLIYYSQIVNDFQKGDIAEGYSVSREKKESFPLTVTSAQKNPTAFYLCASSPYLGVQPQHFGDGTRLSIL.

The genes are TRBV5-5 and TRBJ1-4; 10 positions agree with TRBD1. This CDR3 is 16 amino acids long. Looked up from germline, CDR1 is SGHKS and CDR2 is YYEKEE (reference sequence). Trimming at V came to 4 bases and at J to 5 bases, leaving 8 bases not matched to a gene. Here the CDR3 reads CASSGLGQGSNEKLFF. The CDR3 DNA reads TGTGCCAGCAGCGGGCTGGGACAGGGGTCAAATGAAAAACTGTTTTTT.

The chain recombines TRBV6-5 with TRBJ2-6; perhaps D is TRBD1 or TRBD2 (5 bases each). V was pared by 5 bases and J by 3 bases, with 8 bases between. The CDR3 consists of 14 residues. Germline V CDR1 and CDR2: MNHEY, SVGAGI. The CDR3 nucleotides are TGTGCCAGCAGTACGAGGGGTGGGGCCAACGTCCTGACTTTC. Translated: CASSTRGGANVLTF.

The chain combines TRBV7-9 with TRBJ1-2; D is perhaps TRBD1 (5 bases). There are 14 residues in the CDR3. Between the trimmed V and J ends, which lost 1 base and 4 bases, there was a span of 10 bases. From germline, CDR1 is SEHNR and CDR2 FQNEAQ (reference sequence). The CDR3 coding sequence is TGTGCCAGCAGCTTAGAGGGGTCCGGCTATGGCTACACCTTC. Its protein is CASSLEGSGYGYTF.

The chain combines TRBV10-2 with TRBJ2-2, with D possibly matching TRBD1 (6 bases). CDR1 and CDR2 from the germline V gene are WSHSY and SAAADI. V was trimmed by 7 bases and J by 3 bases, leaving 15 bases between them. The CDR3 consists of 15 residues. The DNA for the CDR3 is TGCGCCAGCATTCGTCAGGGGAGTGACACCGGGGAGCTGTTTTTT. It specifies CASIRQGSDTGELFF.

The chain has TRBV1 and TRBJ2-3; TRBD2, the D gene given by the table, was not confirmed from the DNA. TRBV1 is labeled a pseudogene. This CDR3 is built from 16 residues. CDR3 coding DNA: TGCACCAGCAGCCAAGATGGGGCTAGCGGGGGTGATACGCAGTATTTT. As protein: CTSSQDGASGGDTQYF.

This clone rates as medium-sized (0.01 to 0.1%). The chain employs TRBV4-2 and TRBJ2-5; 8 bases map to TRBD2. The length of the CDR3 is 15 residues. The trim removed 1 base at V and 3 bases at J, leaving 4 bases unmatched. CDR1 and CDR2 from the germline V gene are LGHNA and YNFKEQ. CDR3 region: CASSQGGAGEETQYF. Here the CDR3 DNA reads TGTGCCAGCAGCCAAGGCGGAGCGGGGGAAGAGACCCAGTACTTC.

The V and J genes are TRBV30 and TRBJ1-4, with 7 bases that match TRBD1. V gave up 4 bases and J gave up 2 bases; unmatched junction bases: 19. Germline V lookup: CDR1 GTSNPN, CDR2 SVGIG (reference sequence). CDR3 length: 19 amino acids. The CDR3 nucleotides read TGTGCCTGGATGCGTAGGCCGGGACAGAGAGTAGGGACTAATGAAAAACTGTTTTTT. This encodes CAWMRRPGQRVGTNEKLFF.

This chain uses TRBV2 with TRBJ1-4; D gene unclear. V was pared by 2 bases and J by 4 bases, with 8 bases between. From germline, CDR1 is SNHLY and CDR2 FYNNEI. The CDR3 length is 14 residues. CDR3 DNA: TGTGCCAGCAGTGAACGGGCCTTTAATGAAAAACTGTTTTTT. This gives the protein CASSERAFNEKLFF.

This chain links TRBV25-1 with TRBJ2-7; D is undetermined. The CDR3 sequence is 11 residues long. Germline CDR1 is MGHDK and CDR2 is SYGVNS. V was pared by 6 bases and J by 1 base, with 4 bases between. The CDR3 nucleotides read TGTGCCAGCAGCAGTTCCTACGAGCAGTACTTC. Its protein is CASSSSYEQYF.

The CDR3 DNA reads TGTGCCAGCAGCTACAGGACAGAAGAGACCCAGTACTTC. Amino acids: CASSYRTEETQYF. The chain recombines TRBV5-4 with TRBJ2-5; weak D call: TRBD1 (6 bases). Trimming cost V 3 bases and J 3 bases, with 9 bases left between them. The length of the CDR3 is 13 residues. The germline V gene has CDR1 SGHNT and CDR2 YYREEE (reference sequence).

This chain uses TRBV19 with TRBJ1-5; D is unclear. Trimming cost V 0 bases and J 3 bases, with 9 bases left between them. This CDR3 comprises 15 residues. Germline V gives CDR1 LNHDA, CDR2 SQIVND (reference sequence). The CDR3 DNA is TGTGCCAGTAGTATAGATCGCCGGGACAATCAGCCCCAGCATTTT. Protein: CASSIDRRDNQPQHF.